This T cell receptor beta chain was observed in a study of technical replicates of blood from a handful of donors. The CDR3 covers 19 residues. V lost 1 base to trimming and J lost 4 bases, with 26 bases between them. Germline V gives CDR1 SGHTA, CDR2 FQGNSA. Only in-frame clones appear in the TCRdb table, and some are missing; sequencing was by immunoSEQ multiplex PCR. The table lists roughly 80,000 clones, 95% to 96% of them singletons. The chain recombines TRBV7-2 with TRBJ2-7; weak D call: TRBD2 (6 bases). The sequence was collected from a human donor in good health. Sequenced: T cells isolated from PBMCs. The CDR3 nucleotides are TGTGCCAGCAGCTTAGAAGGTCGGGATATGCAGGGTGGGAGGTACGAGCAGTACTTC. It is translated as CASSLEGRDMQGGRYEQYF.